This T cell receptor (beta chain) was identified during a study of human T cells and chemical hapten exposure. Study-level information: Diphenylcyclopropenone doses were given weekly to the scalps of patients across the approximately 24-week study. A patient group, mainly female, showed alopecia areata, totalis or universalis. Whole-study findings and limits: The study found expanded TCRs formed significantly more large CDR3 similarity clusters than controls.

Time point reported: patch test 2, 6 weeks after DPC sensitization. Treatment: therapeutic diphenylcyclopropenone sensitization with weekly scalp DPC. Each patch test followed a blood draw. TCRdb fed the RACE reads into MiXCR, producing one record per CDR3 protein. Of tens of thousands of distinct CDR3 sequences in the sample, about 9.4% are singletons; the top ten hold 2.5%. The germline V gene has CDR1 MDHEN and CDR2 SYDVKM. After removal of 6 bases from V and 0 bases from J, the junction contained 4 bases not matched to a gene. The CDR3 spans 14 residues. This clonotype was picked up many times. The antigen remains undetermined.

V and J are TRBV28 and TRBJ2-7; TRBD1 matches 8 bases. The sample was whole blood, taken in connection with sensitization to the hapten diphenylcyclopropenone (DPC). The TCR sequence derives from a woman aged 30 to 39 with alopecia areata. Some clones in this sample may be carry-over from other donors' samples. CDR3 in DNA: TGTGCCAGCAGGCGACAGGGGTCCTCCTACGAGCAGTACTTC. The encoded protein is CASRRQGSSYEQYF.